The rows below give T cell receptor beta chains drawn from one sample of a study of T cells in Graves' hyperthyroidism and ophthalmopathy. TCRdb re-analysed the multiplex PCR reads in MiXCR, keeping a single row per CDR3 protein. This sample yields 300,000 to 500,000 distinct CDR3 sequences, of which approximately 15% are seen a single time; about 33% belongs to the top ten. Sequencing was performed on blood. The receptors derive from a woman in her thirties with Graves' hyperthyroidism. Each CDR3 is given with its conserved first and last residue. A D gene is named only where the DNA matches it firmly. Not every row has a clone size; where given, it reads once, few, many or a size class.

>TRBJ2-5|few|TRBV24-1|.
CATSDRTETQYF
TGTGCCACCAGTGACAGGACAGAGACCCAGTACTTC
>TRBJ2-7|.|TRBV20-1|.
CSSSENNYEQYF
TGCAGTTCGAGCGAGAATAACTACGAGCAGTACTTC
>TRBJ2-7|.|TRBV18|.
CASSPVRDGYEQYF
TGTGCCAGCTCACCAGTGCGGGACGGGTACGAGCAGTACTTC
>TRBJ2-2|few|TRBV5-1|TRBD2
CASSRLAGNTGELFF
TGCGCCAGCAGCCGACTAGCGGGGAACACCGGGGAGCTGTTTTTT
>TRBJ2-5|few|TRBV7-2|TRBD2
CASSLTYLAGGSPLRETQYF
TGTGCCAGCAGCCTTACCTACCTAGCGGGAGGGTCCCCTCTAAGGGAGACCCAGTACTTC
>TRBJ2-2|many|TRBV5-6|TRBD1
CASSPGQGIGELFF
TGCGCCAGCAGCCCTGGACAGGGGATCGGGGAGCTGTTTTTT
>TRBJ2-4|.|TRBV6-1|TRBD1
CASRRQGAGNIQYF
TGTGCCAGCAGAAGACAGGGGGCTGGAAACATTCAGTACTTC
>TRBJ2-3|many|TRBV27|TRBD2
CASSAPGAGVGIDTQYF
TGTGCCAGCAGCGCCCCCGGAGCGGGAGTCGGAATAGATACGCAGTATTTT
>TRBJ1-4|few|TRBV7-9|TRBD1
CASSRRDSHNEKLFF
TGTGCCAGCAGCCGCCGGGACAGCCATAATGAAAAACTGTTTTTT
>TRBJ2-3|few|TRBV2|.
CASLEDSQMTDTQYF
TGTGCCAGTCTTGAGGACAGCCAGATGACAGATACGCAGTATTTT
>TRBJ2-7|many|TRBV28|.
CASSLRTTSYEQYF
TGTGCCAGCAGTTTACGGACTACATCCTACGAGCAGTACTTC
>TRBJ2-3|many|TRBV7-6|TRBD2
CASSSSGTADTQYF
TGTGCCAGCAGCTCGAGCGGGACCGCAGATACGCAGTATTTT
>TRBJ1-2|many|TRBV6-1|.
CASSEVGKGDYGYTF
TGTGCCAGCAGTGAAGTTGGGAAAGGGGACTATGGCTACACCTTC
>TRBJ2-5|.|TRBV20-1|TRBD2
CSAEGAGGPIQETQYF
TGCAGTGCTGAAGGAGCGGGAGGTCCCATACAAGAGACCCAGTACTTC
>TRBJ2-7|many|TRBV12-3/TRBV12-4|.
CASRLPSSYEQYF
TGTGCCAGCAGACTCCCAAGCTCCTACGAGCAGTACTTC
>TRBJ2-7|few|TRBV6-1|TRBD2
CASSDQRGRLGQYF
TGTGCCAGCAGTGATCAGCGGGGGCGGTTAGGGCAGTACTTC
>TRBJ2-7|few|TRBV6-1|.
CASRGRGDYEQYF
TGTGCCAGCAGAGGTCGGGGCGACTACGAGCAGTACTTC
>TRBJ2-7|.|TRBV28|.
CASSFRGSPSYEQYF
TGTGCCAGCAGTTTTAGGGGCAGTCCCTCCTACGAGCAGTACTTC
>TRBJ2-2|few|TRBV7-3|.
CASSAYANTGELFF
TGTGCCAGCAGCGCCTATGCGAACACCGGGGAGCTGTTTTTT
>TRBJ2-7|.|TRBV7-9|TRBD2
CASSSSGTSGSYEQYF
TGTGCCAGCAGCTCAAGCGGGACTAGCGGGAGCTACGAGCAGTACTTC
>TRBJ2-5|many|TRBV28|TRBD1
CASSGIRGIKETQYF
TGTGCCAGCAGCGGGATCAGGGGGATTAAAGAGACCCAGTACTTC
>TRBJ2-1|many|TRBV20-1|TRBD2
CSARLAGGDEQFF
TGCAGTGCTAGACTAGCGGGAGGCGATGAGCAGTTCTTC
>TRBJ1-2|.|TRBV29-1|TRBD1
CSVEETGQGYTF
TGCAGCGTTGAAGAGACAGGGCAGGGCTACACCTTC
>TRBJ2-5|many|TRBV6-1|TRBD1
CASSARTGGRGGKYF
TGTGCCAGCAGCGCTAGGACAGGGGGACGTGGTGGCAAGTACTTC
>TRBJ2-7|.|TRBV10-3|TRBD2
CAISESGTSGAYEQYF
TGTGCCATCAGTGAGTCCGGGACTAGCGGTGCCTACGAGCAGTACTTC
>TRBJ1-1|many|TRBV7-8|.
CASSLELGTAFF
TGTGCCAGCAGCTTAGAGTTGGGAACGGCTTTCTTT
>TRBJ2-1|many|TRBV27|.
CASSSRTGSRDNEQFF
TGTGCCAGCAGCTCTCGAACAGGGTCCCGGGACAATGAGCAGTTCTTC
>TRBJ2-7|many|TRBV3-1|.
CASSQIRGSYEQYF
TGTGCCAGCAGCCAAATTCGGGGCTCCTACGAGCAGTACTTC
>TRBJ1-1|.|TRBV7-9|.
CASSTQGTEAFF
TGTGCCAGCAGCACCCAGGGGACTGAAGCTTTCTTT
>TRBJ2-5|.|TRBV19|.
CASSIGYQETQYF
TGTGCCAGTAGTATAGGGTACCAAGAGACCCAGTACTTC
>TRBJ2-7|.|TRBV20-1|.
CSARSRQGQYEQYF
TGCAGTGCTAGATCTCGTCAGGGGCAGTACGAGCAGTACTTC
>TRBJ2-5|.|TRBV12-3/TRBV12-4|TRBD1
CASSPGRQGDTDLYF
TGTGCCAGCAGTCCCGGACGACAGGGGGATACTGATCTGTACTTC
>TRBJ1-2|many|TRBV20-1|TRBD1
CSARPGQVNYGYTF
TGCAGTGCTAGGCCGGGACAGGTTAACTATGGCTACACCTTC
>TRBJ1-5|.|TRBV20-1|.
CSATPGGRGINQPQHF
TGCAGTGCTACACCCGGGGGAAGGGGTATCAATCAGCCCCAGCATTTT
>TRBJ1-6|.|TRBV3-1|.
CASSQERNRNSPLHF
TGTGCCAGCAGCCAAGAAAGGAATAGGAATTCACCCCTCCACTTT
>TRBJ2-5|few|TRBV4-1|TRBD2
CASSQDLLAGRMETQYF
TGCGCCAGCAGCCAAGATCTACTAGCGGGAAGGATGGAGACCCAGTACTTC
>TRBJ2-7|many|TRBV3-1|.
CASSHAGGTYEQYF
TGTGCCAGCAGCCATGCGGGCGGAACCTACGAGCAGTACTTC
>TRBJ2-5|few|TRBV6-2/TRBV6-3|.
CVSSGSAETQYF
TGTGTCAGCAGTGGATCCGCCGAGACCCAGTACTTC
>TRBJ2-7|few|TRBV28|.
CASSLFEAEQYF
TGTGCCAGCAGTTTATTTGAGGCCGAGCAGTACTTC
>TRBJ2-1|.|TRBV12-3/TRBV12-4|TRBD1
CASRGTGGFPYNEQFF
TGTGCCAGCAGGGGGACAGGGGGTTTCCCGTACAATGAGCAGTTCTTC
>TRBJ1-1|few|TRBV28|.
CVTTAMNTEAFF
TGTGTCACGACAGCAATGAACACTGAAGCTTTCTTT